This TCR beta chain was found in a study of OX40 agonist ivuxolimab in advanced cancers. As for the study in general: Averaging around 60 years in age, with a range of about 23 to 80, the cohort was around 85% male. Therapy given before enrollment (anti-PD-1, anti-PD-L1 or anti-CTLA-4) was allowed, and 40% to 50% had some.

Trimming cost V 4 bases and J 0 bases, with 12 bases left between them. In germline, CDR1 is SGHNT, CDR2 YENEEA. The CDR3 has 15 amino acids. Using immunoSEQ multiplex PCR, the repertoire was profiled, and TCRdb retains in-frame clones only, with some absent. The sample lists about 35,000 clones, approximately 84% occurring once. This clone was counted between two and nine times. Its matching antigen is unknown. Points from the study as a whole: More expanded clones were found, on average, in CD8+ than in CD4+ T cells.

The TCR was taken from an adult with an advanced solid tumor such as melanoma, head and neck, liver or kidney cancer. The input for sequencing was CD4+ or CD8+ T cells sorted from blood, taken in a trial of the OX40 agonist ivuxolimab. The V and J genes are TRBV11-3 and TRBJ1-2; the D is unclear. In nucleotides, the CDR3 is TGTGCCAGCAGCTCCCGCAACGGGACTAACTATGGCTACACCTTC. Protein product: CASSSRNGTNYGYTF.